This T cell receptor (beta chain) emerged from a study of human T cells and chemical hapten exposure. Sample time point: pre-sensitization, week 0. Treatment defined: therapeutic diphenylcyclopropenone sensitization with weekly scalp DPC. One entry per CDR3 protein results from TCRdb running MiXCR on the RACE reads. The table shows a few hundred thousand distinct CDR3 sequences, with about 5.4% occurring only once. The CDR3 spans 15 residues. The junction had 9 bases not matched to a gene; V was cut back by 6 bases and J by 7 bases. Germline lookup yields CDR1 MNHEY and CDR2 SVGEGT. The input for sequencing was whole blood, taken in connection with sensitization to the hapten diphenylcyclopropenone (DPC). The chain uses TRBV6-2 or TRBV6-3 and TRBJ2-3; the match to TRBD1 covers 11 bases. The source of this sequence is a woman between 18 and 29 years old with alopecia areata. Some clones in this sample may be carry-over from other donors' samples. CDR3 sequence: CASSLGQGVSHTQYF. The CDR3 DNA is TGTGCCAGCAGCCTGGGACAGGGGGTTTCGCATACGCAGTATTTT.